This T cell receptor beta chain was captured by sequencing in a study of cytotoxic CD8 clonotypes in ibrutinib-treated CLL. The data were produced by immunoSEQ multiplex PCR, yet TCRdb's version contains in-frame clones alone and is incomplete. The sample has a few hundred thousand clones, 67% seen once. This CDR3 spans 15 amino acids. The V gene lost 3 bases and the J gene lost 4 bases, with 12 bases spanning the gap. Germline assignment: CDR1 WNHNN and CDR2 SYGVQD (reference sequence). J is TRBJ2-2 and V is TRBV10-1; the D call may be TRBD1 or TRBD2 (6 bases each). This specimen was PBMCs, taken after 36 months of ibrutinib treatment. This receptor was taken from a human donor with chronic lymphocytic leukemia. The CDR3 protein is CASSDPEGGTGELFF. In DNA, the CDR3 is TGCGCCAGCAGTGATCCGGAGGGGGGCACCGGGGAGCTGTTTTTT.